A single sample is the source of the 21 T cell receptor beta chains below, sequenced in a study of early T cells in non-severe SARS-CoV-2 infection. TCRdb processed the 5' RACE reads anew with MiXCR; each CDR3 protein has one entry. The profile covers about 54,000 distinct CDR3 sequences, with under 8% appearing a single time and roughly 5% taken by the ten largest. The sample in question was whole blood, obtained at baseline. The receptors derive from an adult who was a healthcare worker with PCR-confirmed SARS-CoV-2 infection or an uninfected control (not recorded which).

This clonotype showed up many times. The V call is TRBV7-3, the J call TRBJ1-1; 12 positions agree with TRBD1. This CDR3 is built from 13 residues. Germline values: CDR1 SGHTA, CDR2 FQGTGA. The J segment lost 10 bases and the V segment lost 6 bases, leaving 6 bases of the junction unmatched. CDR3 DNA sequence: TGTGCCAGCAGTCCGGGACAGGGGGCAGCAGCTTTCTTT. As protein: CASSPGQGAAAFF. Full variable domain (rest looked up from reference TRBV7-3 and TRBJ1-1): GAGVSQTPSNKVTEKGKYVELRCDPISGHTALYWYRQSLGQGPEFLIYFQGTGAADDSGLPNDRFFAVRPEGSVSTLKIQRTERGDSAVYLCASSPGQGAAAFFGQGTRLTVV.

This clonotype was recorded many times. V gene TRBV4-2 combines with J gene TRBJ2-3, with 12 bases aligning to TRBD2. The CDR3 is 18 amino acids. J was trimmed by 6 bases and V by 4 bases; bases with no gene match: 14. Per the germline V gene, CDR1 is LGHNA and CDR2 is YNFKEQ. CDR3 sequence (DNA): TGTGCCAGCAGCCCACTATCCTCTAGCGGGGGGGGTATGGATACGCAGTATTTT. It encodes CASSPLSSSGGGMDTQYF.

This clonotype showed up many times. The J gene is TRBJ2-2, the V gene TRBV7-2; D not resolved. V lost 1 base to trimming and J lost 3 bases, with 6 bases between them. This CDR3 region has 14 residues. Looked up from germline, CDR1 is SGHTA and CDR2 is FQGNSA. The CDR3 is CASSLVAYTGELFF. The CDR3 coding sequence is TGTGCCAGCAGCTTAGTCGCATACACCGGGGAGCTGTTTTTT.

CDR3 region: CGHSTSSYNEQFF. CDR3 in DNA: TGCGGCCACAGTACGAGCTCCTACAATGAGCAGTTCTTC. The V call is TRBV29-1, the J call TRBJ2-1; unclear D gene. Germline lookup yields CDR1 SQVTM and CDR2 ANQGSEA. The CDR3 consists of 13 residues.

This clonotype was counted a few times. The genes are TRBV29-1 and TRBJ2-7, with TRBD1 matching over 9 bases. CDR3 length: 15 amino acids. With V trimmed by 3 bases and J by 0 bases, 6 bases remained unmatched. Germline lookup yields CDR1 SQVTM and CDR2 ANQGSEA. The CDR3 here is CSVEDRGGGSYEQYF. DNA for the CDR3: TGCAGCGTTGAGGACAGGGGCGGAGGCTCCTACGAGCAGTACTTC.

This rearrangement joins TRBV5-1 to TRBJ1-1; D is unresolved. The CDR3 totals 13 residues. Trimming removed 1 base at V and 0 bases at J, with 4 bases between. CDR1 is SGHRS, CDR2 YFSETQ, per germline. The CDR3: CASSLNLNTEAFF. CDR3 bases: TGCGCCAGCAGCTTGAACCTGAACACTGAAGCTTTCTTT.

This clonotype was detected many times. The chain employs TRBV19 and TRBJ2-5, with D hard to call. This CDR3 contains 13 residues. Trimming took 4 bases from V and 0 from J, leaving 6 bases between them. Looked up from germline, CDR1 is LNHDA and CDR2 is SQIVND (reference sequence). CDR3 sequence (DNA): TGTGCCAGTAGTAAGAGAAACCAAGAGACCCAGTACTTC. Its protein product is CASSKRNQETQYF. The full variable domain, with the rest looked up from reference TRBV19 and TRBJ2-5, is DGGITQSPKYLFRKEGQNVTLSCEQNLNHDAMYWYRQDPGQGLRLIYYSQIVNDFQKGDIAEGYSVSREKKESFPLTVTSAQKNPTAFYLCASSKRNQETQYFGPGTRLLVL.

Many counts were recorded for this clonotype. This sequence joins TRBV12-5 and TRBJ2-2; either TRBD1 or TRBD2 may supply D (5 bases each). V was cut by 0 bases and J by 0 bases, with 14 bases left in between. CDR1 is LGHNT and CDR2 is FRNRAP in the germline V gene. The CDR3 has 18 amino acids. The CDR3 reads CASGLVRGDESNTGELFF. The CDR3 DNA is TGTGCTAGTGGTTTGGTACGAGGGGACGAGTCGAACACCGGGGAGCTGTTTTTT. The full variable domain, with the rest looked up from reference TRBV12-5 and TRBJ2-2, is DARVTQTPRHKVTEMGQEVTMRCQPILGHNTVFWYRQTMMQGLELLAYFRNRAPLDDSGMPKDRFSAEMPDATLATLKIQPSEPRDSAVYFCASGLVRGDESNTGELFFGEGSRLTVL.

This clonotype turned up a few times. The rearrangement links TRBV20-1 to TRBJ1-2; maybe TRBD1 (5 bases). V lost 6 bases and J lost 4, with 12 bases in between. The length of the CDR3 is 12 residues. CDR1 is DFQATT and CDR2 is SNEGSKA in the germline V gene (reference sequence). The CDR3 DNA is TGCAGTGCCGCCATGGGGCTCTATGGCTACACCTTC. It encodes CSAAMGLYGYTF.

This clonotype was seen many times. This chain connects TRBV28 to TRBJ1-6, with D unclear. This CDR3 comprises 14 residues. The V and J ends lost 3 bases and 5 bases respectively, with 8 bases between them. Germline V gene lookup returns CDR1 MDHEN and CDR2 SYDVKM. CDR3 DNA: TGTGCCAGCAGTTTCGGTCAAGATAATTCACCCCTCCACTTT. It codes for CASSFGQDNSPLHF. Complete variable domain (other parts from reference TRBV28 and TRBJ1-6): DVKVTQSSRYLVKRTGEKVFLECVQDMDHENMFWYRQDPGLGLRLIYFSYDVKMKEKGDIPEGYSVSREKKERFSLILESASTNQTSMYLCASSFGQDNSPLHFGNGTRLTVT.

This clonotype was counted between two and nine times. The chain has TRBV10-3 and TRBJ2-2; D might be TRBD1 (5 bases). Deletions cut 2 bases from V and 0 bases from J, with 10 bases between. Per germline, CDR1 ENHRY and CDR2 SYGVKD. There are 16 residues in the CDR3. In nucleotides, the CDR3 is TGTGCCATCAGTGAGCTAGGGGTTGCGAACACCGGGGAGCTGTTTTTT. Amino acid sequence: CAISELGVANTGELFF.

In this sample, this clonotype turned up many times. The chain links TRBV7-2 to TRBJ1-1; the D is unclear. This CDR3 region has 16 residues. CDR1 is SGHTA and CDR2 is FQGNSA in the germline V gene. V was shortened by 7 bases and J by 5 bases, with 23 bases between the two germline ends. This chain's CDR3 is CASTLGPTLLGTEAFF. CDR3 DNA sequence: TGTGCCAGCACCCTAGGACCAACTTTACTAGGGACTGAAGCTTTCTTT. Filled out from reference TRBV7-2 and TRBJ1-1, the complete variable domain reads GAGVSQSPSNKVTEKGKDVELRCDPISGHTALYWYRQSLGQGLEFLIYFQGNSAPDKSGLPSDRFSAERTGGSVSTLTIQRTQQEDSAVYLCASTLGPTLLGTEAFFGQGTRLTVV.

This clonotype was seen at least ten times. The chain joins TRBV4-3 to TRBJ1-1, with no clear D. CDR3 length: 16 amino acids. Trimming took 0 bases from V and 4 from J, leaving 15 bases between them. CDR1 and CDR2 from the germline V gene are LGHNA and YSLEER. This chain's CDR3 is CASSQEWKRVGTEAFF. In nucleotides, the CDR3 is TGCGCCAGCAGCCAAGAATGGAAAAGGGTCGGCACTGAAGCTTTCTTT.

This clonotype was recorded many times. V and J are TRBV30 and TRBJ1-2, with no clear D. With 5 bases removed from V and 5 bases from J, the gap between germline ends came to 9 bases. The CDR3 sequence is 11 residues long. The germline CDR1 and CDR2 sequences are GTSNPN and SVGIG (reference sequence). The DNA of the CDR3 is TGTGCCTGGGCGGGGAGGTATGGCTACACCTTC. Translated, it gives CAWAGRYGYTF.

There are many counts of this clonotype. For the CDR3, the DNA is TGCGCCAGCAGCCACGGTTACGGACGGGGTAATGAAAAACTGTTTTTT. Translation gives CASSHGYGRGNEKLFF. The chain uses TRBV4-3 and TRBJ1-4; D remains ambiguous. The CDR3 covers 16 residues. The V end was cut by 3 bases, the J end by 4 bases, with 15 bases between. Germline V gene sequence: CDR1 LGHNA, CDR2 YSLEER.

At least ten counts were recorded for this clonotype. The genes are TRBV28 and TRBJ2-1, with 7 bases matching TRBD2. The CDR3 sequence is 15 residues long. With V trimmed by 6 bases and J by 4 bases, 9 bases remained unmatched. Germline CDR1 reads MDHEN; CDR2 reads SYDVKM. This CDR3 reads CASRSRTSGYNEQFF. Written as DNA, the CDR3 is TGTGCCAGCAGATCCCGGACTAGTGGTTACAATGAGCAGTTCTTC. Full variable domain (remainder filled in from reference TRBV28 and TRBJ2-1): DVKVTQSSRYLVKRTGEKVFLECVQDMDHENMFWYRQDPGLGLRLIYFSYDVKMKEKGDIPEGYSVSREKKERFSLILESASTNQTSMYLCASRSRTSGYNEQFFGPGTRLTVL.

There are many counts of this clonotype. This sequence joins TRBV5-5 and TRBJ1-5; D is unclear. Looked up from germline, CDR1 is SGHKS and CDR2 is YYEKEE (reference sequence). V was pared by 4 bases and J by 9 bases, with 17 bases between. The CDR3 has 14 amino acids. The DNA for the CDR3 is TGTGCCAGCAGCCCCGACTCTATGCGCCGGCCCCAGCATTTT. It is translated as CASSPDSMRRPQHF.

The chain is built from TRBV5-1 and TRBJ1-4; D is undetermined. Trimming pared 4 bases from V and 2 bases from J, leaving 6 bases between. There are 13 residues in the CDR3. Germline lookup yields CDR1 SGHRS and CDR2 YFSETQ. The CDR3 loop reads CASSGPTNEKLFF. The CDR3 coding sequence is TGCGCCAGCAGCGGCCCCACTAATGAAAAACTGTTTTTT.

There are many counts of this clonotype. V usage is TRBV12-3 or TRBV12-4 and J usage is TRBJ2-3; no reliable D call. This CDR3 comprises 11 residues. With 6 bases removed from V and 3 bases from J, the gap between germline ends came to 4 bases. In DNA form, the CDR3 reads TGTGCCAGCAGAGCTACAGATACGCAGTATTTT. Amino acids: CASRATDTQYF.

This clonotype was counted many times. The genes are TRBV7-6 and TRBJ2-5; the D gene is possibly TRBD1 (5 bases). This CDR3 has 17 amino acids. Germline V gene data show CDR1 as SGHVS and CDR2 as FNYEAQ. With 2 bases removed from V and 3 bases from J, the gap between germline ends came to 19 bases. The CDR3 loop is CASSLSIVGPTEETQYF. DNA for the CDR3: TGTGCCAGCAGCTTAAGTATCGTGGGGCCAACGGAAGAGACCCAGTACTTC. Filled out from reference TRBV7-6 and TRBJ2-5, the complete variable domain reads GAGVSQSPRYKVTKRGQDVALRCDPISGHVSLYWYRQALGQGPEFLTYFNYEAQQDKSGLPNDRFSAERPEGSISTLTIQRTEQRDSAMYRCASSLSIVGPTEETQYFGPGTRLLVL.

CDR3 coding DNA: TGTGCCAGCAGCCCCGGACTAGCCACAGATACGCAGTATTTT. The encoded protein is CASSPGLATDTQYF. This chain joins TRBV13 and TRBJ2-3; 8 bases map to TRBD2. The CDR3 spans 14 residues. Trimming removed 5 bases from V and 2 bases from J; junction bases left unmatched: 3. The germline V gene encodes CDR1 PRHDT and CDR2 FYEKMQ (reference sequence).